This T cell receptor (beta chain) comes out of a study of long-term antiretroviral therapy in people with HIV. Points from the study as a whole: Following ART, diversity rose but still fell short of transplant donor controls. Narrower CDR3 length ranges marked HIV repertoires relative to controls.

V lost 1 base, J lost 9 bases, and 4 bases stayed unmatched. In germline, CDR1 is SGHDN, CDR2 FVKESK. The CDR3 has 13 residues. Details on this clone: Antigen: not known.

This was the immunoSEQ v3.0 assay at survey level. Some clones are missing from TCRdb's copy, which holds only in-frame ones; the method was immunoSEQ multiplex PCR. Of around 35,000 clones listed, around 97% were seen once; the top ten hold 2.5% to 3%. V is TRBV14 and J is TRBJ1-1; 8 nucleotides agree with TRBD1. The sample consisted of unsorted PBMCs, taken 6.9 years after starting antiretroviral therapy. The TCR comes from a man in his thirties or forties with HIV. CDR3 amino acids: CASSQGTGLKAFF. CDR3 in DNA: TGTGCCAGCAGCCAAGGGACAGGGTTAAAAGCTTTCTTT.